This T cell receptor beta chain comes out of a study of cytomegalovirus exposure and HLA in healthy donors. CDR1 is SGHVS and CDR2 is FNYEAQ in the germline V gene. CDR3 length equals 16 residues. V dropped 5 bases and J dropped 4; count of bases not matched to a gene: 8. As for the donors, each was a healthy bone marrow donor. 60 Vbeta and 13 Jbeta primers were used in PCR. Generated by immunoSEQ multiplex PCR, the TCRdb table keeps only in-frame clones and is missing some. The table lists around 180,000 clones, around 87% of them singletons. Study results and caveats: Earlier analysis found most TCR beta V segments productive about 87% or about 30% of the time.

This clone was recorded only once. Its matching antigen is unknown. The chain links TRBV7-6 to TRBJ1-4, with 9 positions matching TRBD1. The TCR sequence derives from a woman aged 18-35 years in good health and CMV-seronegative. The specimen was PBMCs. CDR3 sequence: CASSGNRGLLNEKLFF. The CDR3 bases are TGTGCCAGCAGCGGCAACAGGGGGCTCCTTAATGAAAAACTGTTTTTT.